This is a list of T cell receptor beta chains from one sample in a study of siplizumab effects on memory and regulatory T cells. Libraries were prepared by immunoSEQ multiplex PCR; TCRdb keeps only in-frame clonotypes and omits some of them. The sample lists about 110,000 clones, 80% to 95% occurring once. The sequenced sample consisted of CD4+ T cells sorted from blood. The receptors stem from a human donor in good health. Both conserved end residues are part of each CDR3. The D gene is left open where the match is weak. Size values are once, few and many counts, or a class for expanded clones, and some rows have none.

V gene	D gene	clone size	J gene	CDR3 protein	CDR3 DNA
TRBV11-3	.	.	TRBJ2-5	CASSLHSRGQTQYF	TGTGCCAGCAGCTTACATTCCCGTGGGCAGACCCAGTACTTC
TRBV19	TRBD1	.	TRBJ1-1	CASRPRGPNTEAFF	TGTGCCAGTAGGCCCAGGGGGCCGAACACTGAAGCTTTCTTT
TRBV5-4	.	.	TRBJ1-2	CASSPGFRYGYTF	TGTGCCAGCAGTCCAGGATTCCGGTATGGCTACACCTTC
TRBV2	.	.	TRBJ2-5	CASRAGQKETQYF	TGTGCCAGCAGAGCGGGACAGAAAGAGACCCAGTACTTC
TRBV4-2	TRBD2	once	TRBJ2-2	CASSQEAGSTGELFF	TGTGCCAGCAGCCAAGAAGCGGGGAGCACCGGGGAGCTGTTTTTT
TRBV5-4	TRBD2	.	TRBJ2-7	CASSPPGGVSEQYF	TGTGCCAGCAGCCCCCCGGGGGGAGTGAGTGAGCAGTACTTC
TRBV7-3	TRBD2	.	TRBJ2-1	CASSSPTSGIYNEQFF	TGTGCCAGCAGCTCACCGACTAGCGGGATCTACAATGAGCAGTTCTTC
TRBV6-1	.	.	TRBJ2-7	CAIYRDSAYEQYF	TGTGCCATCTACCGGGACTCTGCCTACGAGCAGTACTTC
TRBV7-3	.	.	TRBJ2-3	CANRTSWEDTQYF	TGTGCCAACAGGACGTCCTGGGAGGATACGCAGTATTTT
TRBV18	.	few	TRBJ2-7	CASSGDKRSYEQYF	TGTGCCAGCTCAGGTGACAAGCGCTCCTACGAGCAGTACTTC
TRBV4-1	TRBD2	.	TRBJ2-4	CASSPSGGDGNIQYF	TGCGCCAGCAGCCCCTCTGGGGGGGATGGAAACATTCAGTACTTC
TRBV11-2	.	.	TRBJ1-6	CASSAGTVYNSPLHF	TGTGCCAGCAGCGCCGGGACTGTTTATAATTCACCCCTCCACTTT
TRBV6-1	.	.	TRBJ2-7	CATRLESSYEQYF	TGTGCCACCCGACTAGAGAGCTCCTACGAGCAGTACTTC
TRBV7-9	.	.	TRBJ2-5	CASSERDKDF	TGTGCCAGCAGCGAACGGGACAAGGACTTC
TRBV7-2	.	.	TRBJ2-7	CASSLSHEQYF	TGTGCCAGCAGCTTATCCCACGAGCAGTACTTC
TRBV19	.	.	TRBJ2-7	CASSFGRYEQYF	TGTGCCAGTAGTTTTGGACGGTACGAGCAGTACTTC
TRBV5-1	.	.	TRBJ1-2	CASSVGSGDHYGYTF	TGCGCCAGCAGCGTGGGTTCAGGGGACCATTATGGCTACACCTTC
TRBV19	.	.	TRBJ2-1	CASTRQFSYNEQFF	TGTGCCAGTACCCGACAGTTTTCCTACAATGAGCAGTTCTTC
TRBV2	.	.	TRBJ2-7	CATHRDGLSYEQYF	TGTGCCACTCACCGGGACGGGCTCTCCTACGAGCAGTACTTC
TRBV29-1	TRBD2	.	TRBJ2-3	CSEKRGGTDTQYF	TGCAGCGAAAAGCGGGGGGGCACAGATACGCAGTATTTT
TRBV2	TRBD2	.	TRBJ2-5	CASSVFELAGGETQYF	TGTGCCAGCAGTGTCTTCGAGCTAGCGGGGGGGGAGACCCAGTACTTC
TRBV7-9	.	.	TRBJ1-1	CASSLGGVLNTEAFF	TGTGCCAGCAGCTTAGGTGGCGTACTGAACACTGAAGCTTTCTTT
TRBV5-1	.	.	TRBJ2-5	CASSPGSQETQYF	TGCGCCAGCAGCCCGGGGTCCCAAGAGACCCAGTACTTC
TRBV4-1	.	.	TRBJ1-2	CASSQDGQSFYGYTF	TGCGCCAGCAGCCAAGACGGGCAGTCTTTCTATGGCTACACCTTC
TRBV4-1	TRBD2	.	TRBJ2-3	CASSQEFKASGGRDTQYF	TGCGCCAGCAGCCAAGAATTTAAGGCTAGCGGGGGTCGAGATACGCAGTATTTT
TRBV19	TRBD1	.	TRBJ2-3	CASRLGTGRSDTQYF	TGTGCCAGTAGGCTTGGGACAGGGCGTTCAGATACGCAGTATTTT
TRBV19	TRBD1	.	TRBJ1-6	CASSMDRVNSPLHF	TGTGCCAGTAGTATGGACAGGGTTAATTCACCCCTCCACTTT
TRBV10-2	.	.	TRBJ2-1	CASRDRFSGSYNEQFF	TGCGCCAGCAGAGACAGGTTCTCAGGCTCCTACAATGAGCAGTTCTTC
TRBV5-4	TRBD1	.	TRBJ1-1	CASSSNRGNTEAFF	TGTGCCAGCAGCTCCAACAGGGGGAACACTGAAGCTTTCTTT
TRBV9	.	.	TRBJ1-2	CASSVDGGHYGYTF	TGTGCCAGCAGCGTAGACGGGGGACACTATGGCTACACCTTC
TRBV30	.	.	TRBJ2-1	CASPGMNEQFF	TGTGCCTCTCCGGGAATGAATGAGCAGTTCTTC
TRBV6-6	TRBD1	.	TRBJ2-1	CASSDRVGEQFF	TGTGCCAGCAGTGACAGGGTAGGCGAGCAGTTCTTC
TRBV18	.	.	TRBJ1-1	CASSPPYEVPTEAFF	TGTGCCAGCTCACCACCCTATGAGGTGCCGACTGAAGCTTTCTTT
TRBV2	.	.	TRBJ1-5	CASSESTLRGLAGQHF	TGTGCCAGCAGTGAATCTACGTTGCGGGGGTTAGCGGGACAGCATTTT
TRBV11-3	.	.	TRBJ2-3	CASSLQGDTQYF	TGTGCCAGCAGCCTCCAGGGAGATACGCAGTATTTT
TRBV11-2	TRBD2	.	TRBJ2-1	CASSSTGTSRYNEQFF	TGTGCCAGCAGCTCGACCGGGACTAGCAGGTACAATGAGCAGTTCTTC
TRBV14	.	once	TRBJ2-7	CASSQVRRTPVF	TGTGCCAGCAGCCAAGTCAGACGGACTCCCGTCTTC
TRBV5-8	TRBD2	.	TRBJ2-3	CASSYGTSGDTDTQYF	TGTGCCAGCAGCTATGGGACTAGCGGGGACACAGATACGCAGTATTTT
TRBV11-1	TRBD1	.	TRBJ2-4	CASSADRAKNIQYF	TGTGCCAGCAGCGCGGACAGGGCCAAAAACATTCAGTACTTC
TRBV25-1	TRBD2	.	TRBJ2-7	CASGRAGAYEQYF	TGTGCCAGCGGGAGAGCGGGAGCCTACGAGCAGTACTTC
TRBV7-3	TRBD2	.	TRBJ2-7	CASSLVLAGVHEQYF	TGTGCCAGCAGCTTAGTGTTAGCGGGAGTCCACGAGCAGTACTTC
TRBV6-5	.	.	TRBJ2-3	CASSLGHPTDTQYF	TGTGCCAGCAGTCTCGGACACCCCACAGATACGCAGTATTTT
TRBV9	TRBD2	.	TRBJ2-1	CASSSRDYNNEQFF	TGTGCCAGCAGCTCCCGGGACTATAACAATGAGCAGTTCTTC
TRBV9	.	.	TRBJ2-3	CASSTGRSTDTQYF	TGTGCCAGCAGCACGGGAAGGAGCACAGATACGCAGTATTTT
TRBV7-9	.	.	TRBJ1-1	CASSLEGLTEAFF	TGTGCCAGCAGCTTAGAGGGGTTGACTGAAGCTTTCTTT
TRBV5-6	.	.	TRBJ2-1	CASSLDAGEVYNEQFF	TGTGCCAGCAGCTTGGACGCAGGGGAGGTCTACAATGAGCAGTTCTTC
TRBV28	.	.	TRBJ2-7	CASSFLRGNYEQYF	TGTGCCAGCAGTTTCCTCAGAGGGAACTACGAGCAGTACTTC
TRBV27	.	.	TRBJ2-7	CASSPLSSNYEQYF	TGTGCCAGCAGTCCTCTTAGTAGTAATTACGAGCAGTACTTC
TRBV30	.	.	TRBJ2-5	CAWSDSRDGTQYF	TGTGCCTGGAGTGATTCGCGGGACGGGACCCAGTACTTC
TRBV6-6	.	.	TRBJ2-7	CASSYKYEQYF	TGTGCCAGCAGTTATAAGTACGAGCAGTACTTC
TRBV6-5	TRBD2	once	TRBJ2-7	CASSYPRRGIYEQYF	TGTGCCAGCAGTTATCCCAGGCGGGGGATATACGAGCAGTACTTC
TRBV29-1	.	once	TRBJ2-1	CSVAELSSYNEQFF	TGCAGCGTTGCGGAGCTTAGCTCCTACAATGAGCAGTTCTTC
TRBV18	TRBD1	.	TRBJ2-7	CASSPPATGGGEQYF	TGTGCCAGCTCACCACCAGCGACAGGGGGCGGCGAGCAGTACTTC
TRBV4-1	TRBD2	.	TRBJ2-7	CASSQPPSGIYEQYF	TGCGCCAGCAGCCAACCGCCTAGCGGTATTTACGAGCAGTACTTC
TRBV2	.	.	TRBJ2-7	CASSFSGSYEQYF	TGTGCCAGCAGCTTTTCTGGATCCTACGAGCAGTACTTC
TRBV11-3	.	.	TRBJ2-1	CASSSSGHEQFF	TGTGCCAGCAGCTCGTCGGGCCATGAGCAGTTCTTC
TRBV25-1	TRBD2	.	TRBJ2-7	CASSESGGSSYEQYF	TGTGCCAGCAGTGAATCCGGGGGGAGCTCCTACGAGCAGTACTTC
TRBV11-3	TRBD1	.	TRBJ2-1	CASSERQGVGNEQFF	TGTGCCAGCAGCGAAAGACAGGGGGTCGGCAATGAGCAGTTCTTC
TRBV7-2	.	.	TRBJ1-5	CASSLNSAGQGGQPQHF	TGTGCCAGCAGCTTAAATTCGGCGGGGCAGGGTGGGCAGCCCCAGCATTTT